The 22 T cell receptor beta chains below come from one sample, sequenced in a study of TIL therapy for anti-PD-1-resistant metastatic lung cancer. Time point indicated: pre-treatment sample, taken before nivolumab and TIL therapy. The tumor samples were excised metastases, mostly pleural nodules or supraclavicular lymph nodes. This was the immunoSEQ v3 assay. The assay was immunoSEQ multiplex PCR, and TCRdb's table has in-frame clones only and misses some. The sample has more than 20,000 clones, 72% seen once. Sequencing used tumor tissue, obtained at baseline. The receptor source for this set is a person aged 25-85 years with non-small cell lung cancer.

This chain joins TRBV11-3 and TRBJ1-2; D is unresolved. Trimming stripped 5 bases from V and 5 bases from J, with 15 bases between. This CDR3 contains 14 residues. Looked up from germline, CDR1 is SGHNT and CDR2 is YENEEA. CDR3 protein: CASSPEGLGYGYTF. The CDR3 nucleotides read TGTGCCAGCAGCCCTGAGGGCCTCGGGTATGGCTACACCTTC.

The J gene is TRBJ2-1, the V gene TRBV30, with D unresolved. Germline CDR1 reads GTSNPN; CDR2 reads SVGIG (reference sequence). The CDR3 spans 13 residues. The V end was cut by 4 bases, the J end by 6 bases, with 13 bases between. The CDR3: CAWTLWVRNEQFF. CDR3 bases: TGTGCCTGGACTCTATGGGTCCGCAATGAGCAGTTCTTC.

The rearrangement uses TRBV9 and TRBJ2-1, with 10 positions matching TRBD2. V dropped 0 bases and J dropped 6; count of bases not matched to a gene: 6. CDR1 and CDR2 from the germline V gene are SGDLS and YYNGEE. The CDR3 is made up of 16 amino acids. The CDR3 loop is CASSVVVAGGSNEQFF. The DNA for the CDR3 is TGTGCCAGCAGCGTAGTTGTAGCGGGGGGCTCCAATGAGCAGTTCTTC. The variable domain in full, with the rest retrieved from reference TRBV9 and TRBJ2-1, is DSGVTQTPKHLITATGQRVTLRCSPRSGDLSVYWYQQSLDQGLQFLIQYYNGEERAKGNILERFSAQQFPDLHSELNLSSLELGDSALYFCASSVVVAGGSNEQFFGPGTRLTVL.

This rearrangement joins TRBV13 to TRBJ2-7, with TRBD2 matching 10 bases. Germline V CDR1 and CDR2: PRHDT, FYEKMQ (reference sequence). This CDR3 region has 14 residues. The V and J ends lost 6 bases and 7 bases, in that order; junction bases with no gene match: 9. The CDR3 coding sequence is TGTGCCAGCAGGGCCGGGACTAGCGTGGGGGAGCAGTACTTC. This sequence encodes CASRAGTSVGEQYF. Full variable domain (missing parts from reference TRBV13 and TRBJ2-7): AAGVIQSPRHLIKEKRETATLKCYPIPRHDTVYWYQQGPGQDPQFLISFYEKMQSDKGSIPDRFSAQQFSDYHSELNMSSLELGDSALYFCASRAGTSVGEQYFGPGTRLTVT.

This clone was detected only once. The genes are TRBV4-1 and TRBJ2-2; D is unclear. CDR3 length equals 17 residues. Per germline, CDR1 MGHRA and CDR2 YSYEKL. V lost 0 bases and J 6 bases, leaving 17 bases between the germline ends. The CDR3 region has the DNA TGCGCCAGCAGCCAAGACGCAATCCTGATAAGAGCCGGGGAGCTGTTTTTT. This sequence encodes CASSQDAILIRAGELFF.

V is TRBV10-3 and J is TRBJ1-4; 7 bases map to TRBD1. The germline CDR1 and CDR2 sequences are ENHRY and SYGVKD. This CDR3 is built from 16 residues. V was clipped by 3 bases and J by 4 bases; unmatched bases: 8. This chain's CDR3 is CAISDRGTESNEKLFF. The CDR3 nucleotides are TGTGCCATCAGTGATAGAGGGACAGAAAGTAATGAAAAACTGTTTTTT.

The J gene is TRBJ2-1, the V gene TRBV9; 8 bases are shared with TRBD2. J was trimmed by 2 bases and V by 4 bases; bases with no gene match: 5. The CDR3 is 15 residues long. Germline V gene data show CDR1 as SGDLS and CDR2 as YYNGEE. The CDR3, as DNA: TGTGCCAGCAGCCCCAGCGGGGGACCCTACAATGAGCAGTTCTTC. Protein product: CASSPSGGPYNEQFF.

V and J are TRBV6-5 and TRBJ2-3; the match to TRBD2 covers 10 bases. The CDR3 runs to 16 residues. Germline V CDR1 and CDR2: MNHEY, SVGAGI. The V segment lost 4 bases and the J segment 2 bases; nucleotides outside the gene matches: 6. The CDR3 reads CASSLRAGGLTDTQYF. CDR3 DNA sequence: TGTGCCAGCAGTTTAAGAGCGGGGGGGCTCACAGATACGCAGTATTTT.

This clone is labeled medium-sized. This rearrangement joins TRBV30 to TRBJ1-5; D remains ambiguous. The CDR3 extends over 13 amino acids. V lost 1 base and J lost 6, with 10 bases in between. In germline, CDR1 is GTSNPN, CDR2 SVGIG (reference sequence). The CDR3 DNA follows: TGTGCCTGGAGTGATGCGGGCCCTCAGCCCCAGCATTTT. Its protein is CAWSDAGPQPQHF.

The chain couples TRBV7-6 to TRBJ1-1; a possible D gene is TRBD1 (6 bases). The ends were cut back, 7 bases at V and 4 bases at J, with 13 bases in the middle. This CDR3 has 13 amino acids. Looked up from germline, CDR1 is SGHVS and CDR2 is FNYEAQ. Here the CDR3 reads CASKGQGTTEAFF. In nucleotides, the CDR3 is TGTGCCAGCAAGGGGCAGGGGACCACTGAAGCTTTCTTT.

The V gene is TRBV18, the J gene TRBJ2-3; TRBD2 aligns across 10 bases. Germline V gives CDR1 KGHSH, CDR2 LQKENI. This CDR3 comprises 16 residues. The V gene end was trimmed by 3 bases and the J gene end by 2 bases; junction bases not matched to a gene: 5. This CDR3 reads CASSPLAGGDTDTQYF. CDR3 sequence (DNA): TGTGCCAGCTCACCTTTAGCGGGGGGCGACACAGATACGCAGTATTTT. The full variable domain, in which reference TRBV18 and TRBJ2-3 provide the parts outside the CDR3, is NAGVMQNPRHLVRRRGQEARLRCSPMKGHSHVYWYRQLPEEGLKFMVYLQKENIIDESGMPKERFSAEFPKEGPSILRIQQVVRGDSAAYFCASSPLAGGDTDTQYFGPGTRLTVL.

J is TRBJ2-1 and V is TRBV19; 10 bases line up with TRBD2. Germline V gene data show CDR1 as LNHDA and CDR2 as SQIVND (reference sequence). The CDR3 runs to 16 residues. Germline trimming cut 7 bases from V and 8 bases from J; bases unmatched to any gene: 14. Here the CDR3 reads CASTLRSGGTTDEQFF. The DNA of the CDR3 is TGTGCCAGTACCCTGCGTAGCGGGGGGACGACGGATGAGCAGTTCTTC.

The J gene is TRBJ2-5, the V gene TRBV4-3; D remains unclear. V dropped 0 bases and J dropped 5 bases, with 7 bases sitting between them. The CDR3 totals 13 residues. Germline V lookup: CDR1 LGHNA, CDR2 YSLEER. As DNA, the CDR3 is TGCGCCAGCAGCCAAGATTTCCGGGAGACCCAGTACTTC. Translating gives CASSQDFRETQYF.

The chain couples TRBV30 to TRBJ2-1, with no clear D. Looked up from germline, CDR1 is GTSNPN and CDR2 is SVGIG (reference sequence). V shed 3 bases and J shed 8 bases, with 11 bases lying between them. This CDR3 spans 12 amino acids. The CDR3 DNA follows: TGTGCCTGGAGAGGTAGGATCGATGAGCAGTTCTTC. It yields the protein CAWRGRIDEQFF.

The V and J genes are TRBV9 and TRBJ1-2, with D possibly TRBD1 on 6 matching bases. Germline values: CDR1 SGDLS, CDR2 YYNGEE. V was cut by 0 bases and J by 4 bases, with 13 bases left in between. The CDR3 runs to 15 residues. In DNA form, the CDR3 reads TGTGCCAGCAGCGTAGAAAGGGGGGGCTTCTATGGCTACACCTTC. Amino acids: CASSVERGGFYGYTF.

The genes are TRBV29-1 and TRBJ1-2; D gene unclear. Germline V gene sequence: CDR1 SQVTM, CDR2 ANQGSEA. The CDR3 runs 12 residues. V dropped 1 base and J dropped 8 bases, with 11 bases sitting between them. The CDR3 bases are TGCAGCGTTGAAGGGCGGTTTCGCGGCTACACCTTC. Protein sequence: CSVEGRFRGYTF.

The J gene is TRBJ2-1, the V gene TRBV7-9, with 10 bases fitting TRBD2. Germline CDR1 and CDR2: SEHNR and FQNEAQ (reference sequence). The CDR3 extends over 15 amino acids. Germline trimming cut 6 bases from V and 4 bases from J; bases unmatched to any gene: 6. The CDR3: CASRPELAGYNEQFF. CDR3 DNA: TGTGCCAGCAGACCGGAACTAGCGGGGTACAATGAGCAGTTCTTC.

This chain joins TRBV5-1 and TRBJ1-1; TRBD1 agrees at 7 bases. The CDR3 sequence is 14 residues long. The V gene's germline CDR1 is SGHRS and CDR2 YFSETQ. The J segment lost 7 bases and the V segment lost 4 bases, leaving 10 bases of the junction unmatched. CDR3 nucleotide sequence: TGCGCCAGCAGCCCCTCGGGACAGCTAGTTGAAGCTTTCTTT. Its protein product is CASSPSGQLVEAFF.

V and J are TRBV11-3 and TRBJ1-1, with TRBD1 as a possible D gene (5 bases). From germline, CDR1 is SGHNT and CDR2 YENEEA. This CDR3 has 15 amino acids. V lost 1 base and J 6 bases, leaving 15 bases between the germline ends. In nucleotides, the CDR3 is TGTGCCAGCAGCTTAGCAGGCAGGGTGGAGTCTGAAGCTTTCTTT. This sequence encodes CASSLAGRVESEAFF. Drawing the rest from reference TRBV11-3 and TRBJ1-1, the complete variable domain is EAGVVQSPRYKIIEKKQPVAFWCNPISGHNTLYWYLQNLGQGPELLIRYENEEAVDDSQLPKDRFSAERLKGVDSTLKIQPAELGDSAVYLCASSLAGRVESEAFFGQGTRLTVV.

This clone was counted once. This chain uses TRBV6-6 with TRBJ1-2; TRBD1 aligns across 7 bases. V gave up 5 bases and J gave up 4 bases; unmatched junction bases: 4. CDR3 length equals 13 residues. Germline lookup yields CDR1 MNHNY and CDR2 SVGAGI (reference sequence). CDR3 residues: CASSQGGGYGYTF. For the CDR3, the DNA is TGTGCCAGCAGTCAAGGGGGCGGCTATGGCTACACCTTC.

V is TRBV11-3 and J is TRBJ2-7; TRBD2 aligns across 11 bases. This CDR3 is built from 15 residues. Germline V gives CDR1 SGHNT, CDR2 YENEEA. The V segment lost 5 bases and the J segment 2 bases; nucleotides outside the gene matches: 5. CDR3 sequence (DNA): TGTGCCAGCAGCACCCGACTAGCGGGAACCTACGAGCAGTACTTC. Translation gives CASSTRLAGTYEQYF.

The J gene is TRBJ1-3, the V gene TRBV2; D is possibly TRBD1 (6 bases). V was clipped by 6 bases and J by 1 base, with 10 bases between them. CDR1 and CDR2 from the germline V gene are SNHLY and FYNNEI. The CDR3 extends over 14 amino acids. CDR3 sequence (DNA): TGTGCCAGCAGCCCTACAGGGTCTGGAAACACCATATATTTT. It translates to CASSPTGSGNTIYF.